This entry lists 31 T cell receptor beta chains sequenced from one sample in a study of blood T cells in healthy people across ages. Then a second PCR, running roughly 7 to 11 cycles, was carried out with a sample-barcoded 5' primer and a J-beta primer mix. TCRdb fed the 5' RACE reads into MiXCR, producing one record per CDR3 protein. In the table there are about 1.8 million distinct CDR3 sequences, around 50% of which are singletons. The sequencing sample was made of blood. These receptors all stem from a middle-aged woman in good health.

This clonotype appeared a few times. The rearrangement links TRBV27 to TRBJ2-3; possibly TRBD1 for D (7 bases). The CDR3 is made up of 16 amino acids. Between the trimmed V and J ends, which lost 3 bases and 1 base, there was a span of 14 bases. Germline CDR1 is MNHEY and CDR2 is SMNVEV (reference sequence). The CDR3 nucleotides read TGTGCCAGCAGTTTTGGAGGGGGCTCACGCACAGATACGCAGTATTTT. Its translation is CASSFGGGSRTDTQYF.

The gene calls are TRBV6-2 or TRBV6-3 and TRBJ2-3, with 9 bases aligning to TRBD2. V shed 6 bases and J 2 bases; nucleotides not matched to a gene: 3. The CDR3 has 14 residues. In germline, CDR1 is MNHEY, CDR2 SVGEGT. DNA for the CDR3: TGTGCCAGCAGCCGGACTAGCGACACAGATACGCAGTATTTT. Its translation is CASSRTSDTDTQYF.

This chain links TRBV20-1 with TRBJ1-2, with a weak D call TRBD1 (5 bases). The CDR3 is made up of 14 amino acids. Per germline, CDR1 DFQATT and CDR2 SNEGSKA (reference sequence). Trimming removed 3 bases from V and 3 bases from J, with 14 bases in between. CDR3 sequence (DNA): TGCAGTGCTAGCGGAGGGGAGGCGGACTATGGCTACACCTTC. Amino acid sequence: CSASGGEADYGYTF.

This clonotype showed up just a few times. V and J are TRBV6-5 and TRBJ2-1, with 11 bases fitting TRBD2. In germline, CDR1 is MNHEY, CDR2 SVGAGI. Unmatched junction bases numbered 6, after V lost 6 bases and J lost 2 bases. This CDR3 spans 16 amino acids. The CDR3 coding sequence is TGTGCCAGCAGCCCCACTAGCGGGGGCCCCTACAATGAGCAGTTCTTC. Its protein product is CASSPTSGGPYNEQFF.

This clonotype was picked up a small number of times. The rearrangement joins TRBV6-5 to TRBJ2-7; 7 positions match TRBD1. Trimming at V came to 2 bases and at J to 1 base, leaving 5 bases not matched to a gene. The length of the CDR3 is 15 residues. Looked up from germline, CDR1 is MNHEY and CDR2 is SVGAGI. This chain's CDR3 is CASSYQTGPSYEQYF. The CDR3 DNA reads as TGTGCCAGCAGTTACCAGACAGGGCCTTCCTACGAGCAGTACTTC.

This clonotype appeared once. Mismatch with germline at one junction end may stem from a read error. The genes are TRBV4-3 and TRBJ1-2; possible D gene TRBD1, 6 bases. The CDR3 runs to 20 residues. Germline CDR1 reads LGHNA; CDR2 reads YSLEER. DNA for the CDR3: TGCACCAGCAGCCAAGGATTAGCTCTGGGACAAGGATCTACTAACTATGGCTACACCTTC. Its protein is CTSSQGLALGQGSTNYGYTF.

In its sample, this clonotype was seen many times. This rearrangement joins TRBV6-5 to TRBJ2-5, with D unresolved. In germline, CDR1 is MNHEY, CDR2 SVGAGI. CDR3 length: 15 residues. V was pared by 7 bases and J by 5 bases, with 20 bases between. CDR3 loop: CASTRGVDGMETQYF. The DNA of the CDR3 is TGTGCCAGCACTCGTGGGGTGGATGGTATGGAGACCCAGTACTTC.

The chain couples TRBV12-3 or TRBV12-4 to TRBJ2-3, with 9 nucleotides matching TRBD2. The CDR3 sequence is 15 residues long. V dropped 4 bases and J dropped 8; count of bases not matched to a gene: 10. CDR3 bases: TGTGCCAGCAGTTACCAGCGGGGGGCTCACGGTACGCAGTATTTT. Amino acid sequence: CASSYQRGAHGTQYF.

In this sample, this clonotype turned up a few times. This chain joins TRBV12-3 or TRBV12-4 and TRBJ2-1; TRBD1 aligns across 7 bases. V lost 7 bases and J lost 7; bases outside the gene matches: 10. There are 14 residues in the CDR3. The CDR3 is CASTYNRGQNEQFF. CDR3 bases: TGTGCCAGCACTTATAACAGGGGTCAAAATGAGCAGTTCTTC.

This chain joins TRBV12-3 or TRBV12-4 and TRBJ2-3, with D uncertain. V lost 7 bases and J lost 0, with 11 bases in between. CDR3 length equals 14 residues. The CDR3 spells CASKSALSTDTQYF. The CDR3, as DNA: TGTGCCAGCAAATCAGCTCTTAGCACAGATACGCAGTATTTT.

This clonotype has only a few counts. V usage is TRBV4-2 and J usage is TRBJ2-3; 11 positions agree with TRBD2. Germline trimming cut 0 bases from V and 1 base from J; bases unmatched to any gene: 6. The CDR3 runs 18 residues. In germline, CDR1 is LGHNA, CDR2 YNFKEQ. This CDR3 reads CASSQDVSGGGRTDTQYF. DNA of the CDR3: TGTGCCAGCAGCCAAGATGTTAGCGGGGGGGGTCGCACAGATACGCAGTATTTT.

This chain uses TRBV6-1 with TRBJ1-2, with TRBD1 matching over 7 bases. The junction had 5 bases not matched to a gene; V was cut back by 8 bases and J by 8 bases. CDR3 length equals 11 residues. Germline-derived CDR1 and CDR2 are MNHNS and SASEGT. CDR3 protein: CASGTAEGYTF. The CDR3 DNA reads TGTGCCAGCGGGACAGCGGAAGGCTACACCTTC.

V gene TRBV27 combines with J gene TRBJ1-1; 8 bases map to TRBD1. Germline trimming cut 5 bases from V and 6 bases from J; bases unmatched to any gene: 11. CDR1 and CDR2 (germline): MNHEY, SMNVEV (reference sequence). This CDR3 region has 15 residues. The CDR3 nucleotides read TGTGCCAGCAGTCCTATGTCAGGGGGCGGGCCTGAAGCTTTCTTT. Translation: CASSPMSGGGPEAFF.

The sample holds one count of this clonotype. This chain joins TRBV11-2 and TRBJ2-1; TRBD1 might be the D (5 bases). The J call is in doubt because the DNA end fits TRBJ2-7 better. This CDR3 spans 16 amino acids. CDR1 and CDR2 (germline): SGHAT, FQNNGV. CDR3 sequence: CASGVRGRSSYNEQYF. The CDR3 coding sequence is TGTGCCAGCGGCGTTAGGGGCCGGAGCTCCTACAATGAGCAGTACTTC.

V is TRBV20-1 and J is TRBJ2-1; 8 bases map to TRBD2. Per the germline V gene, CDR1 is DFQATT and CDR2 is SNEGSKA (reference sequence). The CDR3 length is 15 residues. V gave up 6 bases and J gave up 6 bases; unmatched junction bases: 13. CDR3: CSASLGVAGRNEQFF. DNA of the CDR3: TGCAGTGCCTCGTTGGGGGTAGCGGGGCGCAATGAGCAGTTCTTC.

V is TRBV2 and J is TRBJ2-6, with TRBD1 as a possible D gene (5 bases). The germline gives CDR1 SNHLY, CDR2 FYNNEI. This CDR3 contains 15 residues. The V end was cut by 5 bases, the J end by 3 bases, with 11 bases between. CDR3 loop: CASSQTVFGANVLTF. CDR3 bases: TGTGCCAGCAGTCAGACAGTCTTTGGGGCCAACGTCCTGACTTTC.

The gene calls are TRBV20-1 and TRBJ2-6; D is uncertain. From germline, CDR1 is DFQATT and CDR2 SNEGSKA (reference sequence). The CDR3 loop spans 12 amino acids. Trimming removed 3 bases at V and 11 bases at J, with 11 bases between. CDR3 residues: CSASRTRDVLTF. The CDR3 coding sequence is TGCAGTGCTAGTAGGACCCGAGACGTCCTGACTTTC.

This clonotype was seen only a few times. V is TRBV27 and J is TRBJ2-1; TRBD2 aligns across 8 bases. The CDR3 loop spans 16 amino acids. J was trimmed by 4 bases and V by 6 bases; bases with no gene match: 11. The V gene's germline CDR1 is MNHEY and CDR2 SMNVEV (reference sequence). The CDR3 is CASSLLGGGGYNEQFF. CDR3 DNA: TGTGCCAGCAGCCTATTAGGTGGCGGGGGGTACAATGAGCAGTTCTTC.

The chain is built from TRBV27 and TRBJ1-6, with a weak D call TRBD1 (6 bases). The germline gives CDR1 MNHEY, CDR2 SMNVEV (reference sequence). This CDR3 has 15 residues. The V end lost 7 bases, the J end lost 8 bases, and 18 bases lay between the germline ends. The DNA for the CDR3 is TGTGCCAGCACAACCTGGACAGCGGGCGATTCACCCCTCCACTTT. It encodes CASTTWTAGDSPLHF.

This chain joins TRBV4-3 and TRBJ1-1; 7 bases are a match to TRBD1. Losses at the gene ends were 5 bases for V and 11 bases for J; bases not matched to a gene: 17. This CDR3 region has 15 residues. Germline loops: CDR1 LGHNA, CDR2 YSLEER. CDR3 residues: CASSGQAPGEPGAFF. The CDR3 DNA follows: TGCGCCAGCAGCGGACAGGCGCCGGGGGAACCGGGGGCTTTCTTT.

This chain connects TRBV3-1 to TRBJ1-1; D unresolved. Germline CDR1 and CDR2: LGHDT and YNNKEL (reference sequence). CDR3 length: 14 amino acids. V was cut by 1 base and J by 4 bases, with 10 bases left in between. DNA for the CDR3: TGTGCCAGCAGCCAAGCAAGGGCGGCCACTGAAGCTTTCTTT. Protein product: CASSQARAATEAFF.

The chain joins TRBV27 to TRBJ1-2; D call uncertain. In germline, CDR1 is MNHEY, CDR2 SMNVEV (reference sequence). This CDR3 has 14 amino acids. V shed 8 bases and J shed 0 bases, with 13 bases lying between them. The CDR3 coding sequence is TGTGCCAGCTCTCAGAGCGACCCTAACTATGGCTACACCTTC. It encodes CASSQSDPNYGYTF.

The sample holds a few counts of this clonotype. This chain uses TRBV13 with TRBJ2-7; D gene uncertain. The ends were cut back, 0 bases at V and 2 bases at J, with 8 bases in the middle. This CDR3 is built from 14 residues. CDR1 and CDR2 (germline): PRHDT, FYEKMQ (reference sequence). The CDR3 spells CASSLGSLPYEQYF. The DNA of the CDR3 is TGTGCCAGCAGCTTAGGGAGCCTTCCCTACGAGCAGTACTTC.

The CDR3 here is CASSLPRGMDSGANVLTF. CDR3 bases: TGTGCCAGCAGCTTACCGAGGGGGATGGACTCTGGGGCCAACGTCCTGACTTTC. The chain links TRBV13 to TRBJ2-6; D is perhaps TRBD1 (6 bases). V shed 2 bases and J shed 0 bases, with 14 bases lying between them. This CDR3 has 18 residues. Germline V lookup: CDR1 PRHDT, CDR2 FYEKMQ (reference sequence). The whole variable domain, remainder taken from reference TRBV13 and TRBJ2-6, is AAGVIQSPRHLIKEKRETATLKCYPIPRHDTVYWYQQGPGQDPQFLISFYEKMQSDKGSIPDRFSAQQFSDYHSELNMSSLELGDSALYFCASSLPRGMDSGANVLTFGAGSRLTVL.

The CDR3 coding sequence is TGCAGTGCTAGAGATCCCGGGACTGCACGGTACAATGAGCAGTTCTTC. This encodes CSARDPGTARYNEQFF. This chain links TRBV20-1 with TRBJ2-1; a possible D gene is TRBD2 (6 bases). The CDR3 has 16 amino acids. Germline V CDR1 and CDR2: DFQATT, SNEGSKA (reference sequence). Trimming cost V 0 bases and J 4 bases, with 16 bases left between them.

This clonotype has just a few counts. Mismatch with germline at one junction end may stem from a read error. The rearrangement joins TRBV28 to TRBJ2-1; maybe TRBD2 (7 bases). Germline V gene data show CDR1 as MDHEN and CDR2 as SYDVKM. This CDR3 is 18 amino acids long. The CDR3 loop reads CASSLLISWGGADNEQFF. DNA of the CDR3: TGTGCTAGCAGTTTATTGATTTCTTGGGGGGGGGCCGACAATGAGCAGTTCTTC.

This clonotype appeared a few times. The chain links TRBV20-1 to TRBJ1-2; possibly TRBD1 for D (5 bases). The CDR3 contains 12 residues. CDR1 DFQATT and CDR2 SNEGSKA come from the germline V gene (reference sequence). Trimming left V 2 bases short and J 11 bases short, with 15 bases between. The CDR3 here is CSARYAGLLYTF. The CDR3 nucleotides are TGCAGTGCTAGATACGCAGGGTTGCTTTACACCTTC.

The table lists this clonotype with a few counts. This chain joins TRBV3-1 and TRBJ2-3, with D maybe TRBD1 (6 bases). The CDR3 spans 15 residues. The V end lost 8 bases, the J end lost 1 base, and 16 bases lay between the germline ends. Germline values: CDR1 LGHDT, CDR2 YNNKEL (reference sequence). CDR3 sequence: CASAQGPTGTDTQYF. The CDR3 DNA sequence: TGTGCCAGCGCTCAGGGGCCTACCGGCACAGATACGCAGTATTTT.

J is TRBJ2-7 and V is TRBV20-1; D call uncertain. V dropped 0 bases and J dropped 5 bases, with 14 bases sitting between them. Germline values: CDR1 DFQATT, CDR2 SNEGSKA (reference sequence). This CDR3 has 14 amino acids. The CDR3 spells CSARDSGRVHEQYF. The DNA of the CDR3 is TGCAGTGCTAGAGATTCCGGACGGGTTCACGAGCAGTACTTC.

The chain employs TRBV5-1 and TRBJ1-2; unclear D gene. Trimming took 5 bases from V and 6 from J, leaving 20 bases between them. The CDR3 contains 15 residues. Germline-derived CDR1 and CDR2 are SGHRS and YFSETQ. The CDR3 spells CASSLQPQSLNGYTF. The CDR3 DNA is TGCGCCAGCAGTTTACAGCCGCAGTCATTAAATGGCTACACCTTC.

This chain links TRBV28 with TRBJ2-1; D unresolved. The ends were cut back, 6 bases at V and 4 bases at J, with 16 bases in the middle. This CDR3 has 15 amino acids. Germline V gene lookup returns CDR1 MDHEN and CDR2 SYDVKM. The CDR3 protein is CASSHVRQKYNEQFF. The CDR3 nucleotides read TGTGCCAGCAGCCATGTCCGGCAGAAATACAATGAGCAGTTCTTC.